The 28 T cell receptor beta chains below were found in one sample sequenced in a study of T cell responses to AZD1222 COVID-19 vaccine. Only in-frame clones appear in the TCRdb table, and some are missing; sequencing was by immunoSEQ multiplex PCR. Of roughly 150,000 clones listed, around 93% are singletons. The sample here was peripheral blood, taken on day 0 of AZD1222 vaccination. The origin of the receptors is an adult in good health.

This rearrangement joins TRBV18 to TRBJ1-1; D is undetermined. Trimming left V 0 bases short and J 0 bases short, with 8 bases between. The CDR3 runs to 15 residues. CDR1 and CDR2 from the germline V gene are KGHSH and LQKENI. Here the CDR3 DNA reads TGTGCCAGCTCACCACCGCAACACATGAACACTGAAGCTTTCTTT. It translates to CASSPPQHMNTEAFF.

This chain connects TRBV19 to TRBJ2-7, with 8 bases aligning to TRBD2. The germline V gene has CDR1 LNHDA and CDR2 SQIVND (reference sequence). The junction had 5 bases not matched to a gene; V was cut back by 0 bases and J by 4 bases. The CDR3 is 15 amino acids. The CDR3 sequence is CASSIDRRGGYEQYF. Written as DNA, the CDR3 is TGTGCCAGTAGTATAGATCGCCGGGGGGGATACGAGCAGTACTTC.

The J gene is TRBJ1-6, the V gene TRBV27, with unresolved D. Germline V gene data show CDR1 as MNHEY and CDR2 as SMNVEV (reference sequence). Trimming pared 5 bases from V and 14 bases from J, leaving 22 bases between. The CDR3 contains 15 residues. This CDR3 is CASSAYVGFQSTLHF. The DNA for the CDR3 is TGTGCCAGCAGTGCCTACGTGGGATTTCAATCAACCCTCCACTTT.

This chain uses TRBV11-3 with TRBJ2-2; 11 nucleotides match TRBD2. Per germline, CDR1 SGHNT and CDR2 YENEEA. This CDR3 region has 16 residues. The V and J ends lost 4 bases and 4 bases, in that order; junction bases with no gene match: 5. The chain's CDR3 is CASSSTSGKGTGELFF. In DNA, the CDR3 is TGTGCCAGCAGCTCGACTAGCGGGAAGGGCACCGGGGAGCTGTTTTTT.

The chain is built from TRBV30 and TRBJ2-1; 14 bases agree with TRBD2. The CDR3 runs 17 residues. V shed 3 bases and J 0 bases; nucleotides not matched to a gene: 4. CDR1 is GTSNPN, CDR2 SVGIG, per germline (reference sequence). CDR3 sequence (DNA): TGTGCCTGGAGCGGGACTAGCGGGGGTCTCTCCTACAATGAGCAGTTCTTC. This sequence encodes CAWSGTSGGLSYNEQFF.

The chain uses TRBV7-2 and TRBJ1-2; a weak D match, TRBD1 (6 bases). The germline V gene encodes CDR1 SGHTA and CDR2 FQGNSA. Trimming shortened V by 5 bases and J by 1 base, and 14 bases separated the two germline ends. CDR3 length equals 15 residues. This CDR3 is CASSAGQNLNYGYTF. DNA for the CDR3: TGTGCCAGCAGCGCAGGACAGAACCTTAACTATGGCTACACCTTC.

The gene calls are TRBV5-1 and TRBJ1-3; D might be TRBD1 (5 bases). Germline V gives CDR1 SGHRS, CDR2 YFSETQ. V was shortened by 2 bases and J by 2 bases, with 11 bases between the two germline ends. The CDR3 loop spans 15 amino acids. The CDR3 DNA reads as TGCGCCAGCAGCTTCCAGGGCCAGGCTGGAAACACCATATATTTT. It encodes CASSFQGQAGNTIYF.

The chain joins TRBV10-2 to TRBJ2-7; TRBD2 might be the D (5 bases). The CDR3 runs to 17 residues. Germline lookup yields CDR1 WSHSY and CDR2 SAAADI. V was clipped by 1 base and J by 1 base, with 17 bases between them. Here the CDR3 DNA reads TGCGCCAGCAGTGAGTACACATGGCTAGCTCGGTCCTACGAGCAGTACTTC. Protein: CASSEYTWLARSYEQYF.

The chain links TRBV28 to TRBJ1-3; D not resolved. Between the trimmed V and J ends, which lost 7 bases and 0 bases, there was a span of 16 bases. Per germline, CDR1 MDHEN and CDR2 SYDVKM. CDR3 size: 16 residues. The CDR3 nucleotides read TGTGCCAGCACTTTCGCCGGGCGGAGCTCTGGAAACACCATATATTTT. Encoded protein: CASTFAGRSSGNTIYF.

The sample holds one count of this clone. The chain has TRBV5-6 and TRBJ2-7, with TRBD1 identical over 7 bases. The length of the CDR3 is 14 residues. Germline lookup yields CDR1 SGHDT and CDR2 YYEEEE. V lost 0 bases and J lost 6; bases outside the gene matches: 6. CDR3 sequence (DNA): TGTGCCAGCAGCTTGGAAACAGGGGTCTCCGAGCAGTACTTC. It specifies CASSLETGVSEQYF. The full variable domain, rest sourced from reference TRBV5-6 and TRBJ2-7, is DAGVTQSPTHLIKTRGQQVTLRCSPKSGHDTVSWYQQALGQGPQFIFQYYEEEERQRGNFPDRFSGHQFPNYSSELNVNALLLGDSALYLCASSLETGVSEQYFGPGTRLTVT.

The CDR3 here is CASSQRVSSYEQYF. DNA of the CDR3: TGTGCCAGCAGCCAAAGGGTCAGCTCCTACGAGCAGTACTTC. V usage is TRBV3-1 (or the pseudogene TRBV3-2) and J usage is TRBJ2-7; D call uncertain. The CDR3 is 14 residues long. CDR1 LGHDT and CDR2 YNNKEL come from the germline V gene (reference sequence). V was pared by 2 bases and J by 0 bases, with 8 bases between.

The chain couples TRBV28 to TRBJ1-4, with D unresolved. The CDR3 spans 14 residues. V lost 0 bases and J lost 11, with 13 bases in between. Looked up from germline, CDR1 is MDHEN and CDR2 is SYDVKM. CDR3 protein: CASSLWQANYKLFF. The CDR3 DNA sequence: TGTGCCAGCAGTTTATGGCAGGCCAACTATAAACTGTTTTTT.

CDR3 bases: TGCGCCAGCAGCCGCCCTGGGGTAGAGACCCAGTACTTC. Translating it yields CASSRPGVETQYF. The rearrangement links TRBV5-1 to TRBJ2-5; D gene ambiguous. The germline CDR1 and CDR2 sequences are SGHRS and YFSETQ. The CDR3 runs 13 residues. Trimming took off 4 bases at V and 4 bases at J, with 11 bases between the two ends.

Only one count was recorded for this clone. V and J are TRBV7-2 and TRBJ2-7, with D hard to call. CDR3 length: 11 amino acids. The V gene lost 5 bases and the J gene lost 2 bases, with 4 bases spanning the gap. CDR1 and CDR2 (germline): SGHTA, FQGNSA. The CDR3 reads CASSTTYEQYF. DNA for the CDR3: TGTGCCAGCAGCACAACCTACGAGCAGTACTTC.

This clone was seen just once. V usage is TRBV2 and J usage is TRBJ1-1; a weak D match, TRBD1 (5 bases). Germline-derived CDR1 and CDR2 are SNHLY and FYNNEI. The CDR3 is 13 amino acids. V was trimmed by 5 bases and J by 1 base, leaving 8 bases between them. The CDR3 nucleotides read TGTGCCAGCAGTATAGGACAGAACACTGAAGCTTTCTTT. Translated, it gives CASSIGQNTEAFF.

Only a few counts were recorded for this clone. The chain has TRBV7-3 and TRBJ1-1, with a possible D match to TRBD1 (6 bases). The CDR3 sequence is 15 residues long. Between the trimmed V and J ends, which lost 1 base and 5 bases, there was a span of 14 bases. Germline values: CDR1 SGHTA, CDR2 FQGTGA. CDR3: CASSLIYTGRTEAFF. DNA of the CDR3: TGTGCCAGCAGCTTAATTTATACAGGGCGAACTGAAGCTTTCTTT.

The rearrangement joins TRBV7-2 to TRBJ2-5; tentatively, D is TRBD2 (5 bases). The V end was cut by 1 base, the J end by 5 bases, with 20 bases between. This CDR3 is built from 17 residues. Germline CDR1 is SGHTA and CDR2 is FQGNSA. CDR3 loop: CASSLGASGLRGETQYF. Written as DNA, the CDR3 is TGTGCCAGCAGCTTAGGCGCTTCCGGGCTCAGAGGGGAGACCCAGTACTTC.

The CDR3 DNA reads TGCGCCAGCAGTGAAGGGGACGGCAAAGAAGCTTTCTTT. Translated: CASSEGDGKEAFF. The chain couples TRBV10-2 to TRBJ1-1, with D tentatively TRBD1 (5 bases). Between the trimmed V and J ends, which lost 3 bases and 8 bases, there was a span of 13 bases. Germline CDR1 WSHSY, CDR2 SAAADI. This CDR3 has 13 amino acids.

The chain has TRBV5-1 and TRBJ1-2; D gene ambiguous. The CDR3 consists of 13 residues. V lost 4 bases to trimming and J lost 7 bases, with 14 bases between them. Germline CDR1 is SGHRS and CDR2 is YFSETQ. CDR3: CASSPQLAGGYTF. The CDR3 nucleotides are TGCGCCAGCAGCCCGCAGCTCGCTGGTGGCTACACCTTC. Full variable domain (outside the CDR3, taken from reference TRBV5-1 and TRBJ1-2): KAGVTQTPRYLIKTRGQQVTLSCSPISGHRSVSWYQQTPGQGLQFLFEYFSETQRNKGNFPGRFSGRQFSNSRSEMNVSTLELGDSALYLCASSPQLAGGYTFGSGTRLTVV.

This chain links TRBV7-2 with TRBJ1-3; unclear D gene. The CDR3 spans 15 residues. Trimming shortened V by 1 base and J by 2 bases, and 9 bases separated the two germline ends. In germline, CDR1 is SGHTA, CDR2 FQGNSA. CDR3 coding DNA: TGTGCCAGCAGCTTAGAAGGGATACCTGGAAACACCATATATTTT. Its protein product is CASSLEGIPGNTIYF.

This chain joins TRBV11-2 and TRBJ1-4; D gene ambiguous. The CDR3 extends over 14 amino acids. Germline V gives CDR1 SGHAT, CDR2 FQNNGV. Trimming stripped 5 bases from V and 3 bases from J, with 10 bases between. The CDR3 loop reads CASSTGQPNEKLFF. Written as DNA, the CDR3 is TGTGCCAGCAGCACGGGCCAACCTAATGAAAAACTGTTTTTT.

The chain is built from TRBV29-1 and TRBJ2-3; 15 bases fit TRBD2. The CDR3 is 14 residues long. Germline-derived CDR1 and CDR2 are SQVTM and ANQGSEA. Unmatched junction bases numbered 3, after V lost 8 bases and J lost 3 bases. The CDR3 region is CSRTSGGVTDTQYF. CDR3 in DNA: TGCAGCCGGACTAGCGGGGGGGTTACAGATACGCAGTATTTT.

The CDR3 spells CASRKWGGLKKRGEKLFF. In nucleotides, the CDR3 is TGTGCCAGCAGGAAATGGGGGGGCCTTAAGAAGCGAGGTGAAAAACTGTTTTTT. V and J are TRBV6-7 and TRBJ1-4; a possible D gene is TRBD1 (6 bases). TRBV6-7 belongs to the ORF category, with a function that is uncertain. There are 18 residues in the CDR3. V was shortened by 6 bases and J by 7 bases, with 27 bases between the two germline ends.

This chain uses TRBV19 with TRBJ1-6; 7 bases fit TRBD1. This CDR3 is 15 amino acids long. The germline V gene encodes CDR1 LNHDA and CDR2 SQIVND (reference sequence). Trimming cost V 5 bases and J 9 bases; bases outside gene matches: 10. CDR3 protein: CASSFDRVSGSPLHF. The CDR3 region has the DNA TGTGCCAGTAGTTTCGACAGGGTGTCGGGTTCACCCCTCCACTTT. Drawing the rest from reference TRBV19 and TRBJ1-6, the complete variable domain is DGGITQSPKYLFRKEGQNVTLSCEQNLNHDAMYWYRQDPGQGLRLIYYSQIVNDFQKGDIAEGYSVSREKKESFPLTVTSAQKNPTAFYLCASSFDRVSGSPLHFGNGTRLTVT.

In nucleotides, the CDR3 is TGTGCCAGCAGAGGGGACAGCCGGACAGGAGGCTACACCTTC. It translates to CASRGDSRTGGYTF. J is TRBJ1-2 and V is TRBV6-5; 7 bases match TRBD1. Germline-derived CDR1 and CDR2 are MNHEY and SVGAGI. The CDR3 is 14 amino acids. V was clipped by 6 bases and J by 8 bases; unmatched bases: 12.

The V call is TRBV7-9, the J call TRBJ1-2; maybe TRBD1 (6 bases). CDR1 SEHNR and CDR2 FQNEAQ come from the germline V gene (reference sequence). Between the trimmed V and J ends, which lost 1 base and 3 bases, there was a span of 12 bases. CDR3 length: 15 residues. CDR3 in DNA: TGTGCCAGCAGCTTAGGGCAGGGGATTGACTATGGCTACACCTTC. Translation: CASSLGQGIDYGYTF.

This chain joins TRBV11-2 and TRBJ1-2; TRBD1 agrees at 10 bases. J was trimmed by 4 bases and V by 4 bases; bases with no gene match: 6. The germline gives CDR1 SGHAT, CDR2 FQNNGV. CDR3 length equals 15 residues. CDR3 sequence (DNA): TGTGCCAGCAGCTCCACCGGGACAGGGGCCTATGGCTACACCTTC. Translating gives CASSSTGTGAYGYTF.

This chain uses TRBV3-1 (or the pseudogene TRBV3-2) with TRBJ2-1; the D gene is possibly TRBD2 (6 bases). This CDR3 comprises 12 residues. The V end was cut by 2 bases, the J end by 14 bases, with 13 bases between. Germline loops: CDR1 LGHDT, CDR2 YNNKEL (reference sequence). CDR3 sequence: CASSQRSGEEFF. CDR3 coding DNA: TGTGCCAGCAGCCAACGTTCGGGGGAGGAGTTCTTC.